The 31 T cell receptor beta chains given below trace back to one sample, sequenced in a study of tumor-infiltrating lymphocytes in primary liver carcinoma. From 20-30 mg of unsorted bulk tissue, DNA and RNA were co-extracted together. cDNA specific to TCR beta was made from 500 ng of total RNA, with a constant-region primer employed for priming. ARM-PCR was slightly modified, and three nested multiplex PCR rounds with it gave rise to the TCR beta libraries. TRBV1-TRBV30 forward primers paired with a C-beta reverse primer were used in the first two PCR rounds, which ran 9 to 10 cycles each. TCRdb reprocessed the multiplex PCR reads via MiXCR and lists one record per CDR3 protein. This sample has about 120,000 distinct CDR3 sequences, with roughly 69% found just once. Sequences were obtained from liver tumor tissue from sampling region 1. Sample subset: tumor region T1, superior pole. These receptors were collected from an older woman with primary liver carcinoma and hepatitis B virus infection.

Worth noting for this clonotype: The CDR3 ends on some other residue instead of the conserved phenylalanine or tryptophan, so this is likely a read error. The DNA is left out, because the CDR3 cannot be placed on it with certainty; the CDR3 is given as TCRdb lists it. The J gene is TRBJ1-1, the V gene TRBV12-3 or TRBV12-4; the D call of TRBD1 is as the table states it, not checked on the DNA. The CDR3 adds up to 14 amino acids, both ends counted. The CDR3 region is CASRPGQANTEASS.

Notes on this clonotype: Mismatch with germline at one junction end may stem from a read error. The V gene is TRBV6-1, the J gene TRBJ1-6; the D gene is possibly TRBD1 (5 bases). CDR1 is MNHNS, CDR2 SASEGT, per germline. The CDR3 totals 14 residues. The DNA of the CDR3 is TGTGCCAGCAGTGAAGAAGGGTTCGCAGGGACCCTCCGCTTT. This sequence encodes CASSEEGFAGTLRF.

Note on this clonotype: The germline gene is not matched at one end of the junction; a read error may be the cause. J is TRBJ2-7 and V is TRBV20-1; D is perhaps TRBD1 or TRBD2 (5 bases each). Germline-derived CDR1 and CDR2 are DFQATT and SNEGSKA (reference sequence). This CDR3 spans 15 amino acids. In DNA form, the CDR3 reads TGCTGTGCTAGAGCCCAGCCGGGACCACCCTACGAGCAGTACTTC. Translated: CCARAQPGPPYEQYF.

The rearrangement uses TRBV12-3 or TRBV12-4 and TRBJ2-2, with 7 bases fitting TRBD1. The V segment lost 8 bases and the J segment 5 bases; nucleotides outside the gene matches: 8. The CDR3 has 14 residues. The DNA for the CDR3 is TGTGCCAGCGGTTCAACACAGGGGACCGGGGAGCTGTTTTTT. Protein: CASGSTQGTGELFF.

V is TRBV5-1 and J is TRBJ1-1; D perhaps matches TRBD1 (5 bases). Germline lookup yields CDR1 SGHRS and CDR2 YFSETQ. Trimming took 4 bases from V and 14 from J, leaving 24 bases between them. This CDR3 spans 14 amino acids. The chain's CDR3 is CASSLERGSLETFF. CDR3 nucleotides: TGCGCCAGCAGCCTGGAAAGGGGCTCACTTGAAACATTCTTT.

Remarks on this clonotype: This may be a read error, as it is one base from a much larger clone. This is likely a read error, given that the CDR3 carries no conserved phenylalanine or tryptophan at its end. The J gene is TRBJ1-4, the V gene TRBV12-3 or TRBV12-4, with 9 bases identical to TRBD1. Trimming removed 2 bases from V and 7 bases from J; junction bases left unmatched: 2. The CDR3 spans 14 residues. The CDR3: CASSLRQGGEKLFL. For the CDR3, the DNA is TGTGCCAGCAGTTTACGACAGGGGGGTGAAAAACTGTTTCTT.

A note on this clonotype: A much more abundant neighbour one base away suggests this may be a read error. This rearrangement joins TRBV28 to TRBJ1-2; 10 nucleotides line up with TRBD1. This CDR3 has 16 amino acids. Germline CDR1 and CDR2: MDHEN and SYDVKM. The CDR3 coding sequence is TGTGCCAACAGTTTCGGGACAGGGGCGGGGGTTGATGGCTACACCTTC. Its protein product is CANSFGTGAGVDGYTF.

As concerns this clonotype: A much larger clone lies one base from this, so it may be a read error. The CDR3 protein is CASSSRREAPAAETQYF. The DNA of the CDR3 is TGTGCCAGCAGTTCGAGAAGGGAGGCCCCGGCCGCAGAGACCCAGTACTTC. The chain recombines TRBV28 with TRBJ2-5; the D gene is possibly TRBD2 (6 bases). The V end lost 4 bases, the J end lost 4 bases, and 22 bases lay between the germline ends. The CDR3 covers 17 residues. Germline CDR1 reads MDHEN; CDR2 reads SYDVKM.

CDR3 nucleotide sequence: TGTGCCACCGCGGGACTACCCGGCACAGATACGCAGTATTTT. Protein product: CATAGLPGTDTQYF. The V call is TRBV10-3, the J call TRBJ2-3; 7 nucleotides line up with TRBD2. J gave up 1 base and V 10 bases, and 8 bases lay outside the gene matches. The CDR3 consists of 14 residues. CDR1 is ENHRY, CDR2 SYGVKD, per germline.

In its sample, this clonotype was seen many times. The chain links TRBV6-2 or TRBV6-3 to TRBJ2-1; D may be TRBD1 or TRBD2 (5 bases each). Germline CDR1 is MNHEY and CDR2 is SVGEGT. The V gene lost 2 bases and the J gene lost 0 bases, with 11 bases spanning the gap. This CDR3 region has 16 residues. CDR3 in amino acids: CASSYRGASSYNEQFF. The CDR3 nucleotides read TGTGCCAGCAGTTACCGGGGCGCGAGCTCCTACAATGAGCAGTTCTTC.

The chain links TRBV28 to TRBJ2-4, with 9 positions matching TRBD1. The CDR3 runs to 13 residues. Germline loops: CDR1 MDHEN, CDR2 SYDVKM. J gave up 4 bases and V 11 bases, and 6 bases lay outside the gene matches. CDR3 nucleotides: TGTGCCGGGACGGACAGGGGAAAAAACATTCAGTACTTC. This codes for CAGTDRGKNIQYF.

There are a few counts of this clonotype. Here the CDR3 reads CASSDSGARDTQYF. For the CDR3, the DNA is TGTGCCAGTAGTGATTCCGGGGCCCGGGATACGCAGTATTTT. V gene TRBV19 combines with J gene TRBJ2-3, with D tentatively TRBD1 or TRBD2 (5 bases each). The CDR3 spans 14 residues. V was cut by 5 bases and J by 6 bases, with 15 bases left in between. CDR1 is LNHDA, CDR2 SQIVND, per germline (reference sequence).

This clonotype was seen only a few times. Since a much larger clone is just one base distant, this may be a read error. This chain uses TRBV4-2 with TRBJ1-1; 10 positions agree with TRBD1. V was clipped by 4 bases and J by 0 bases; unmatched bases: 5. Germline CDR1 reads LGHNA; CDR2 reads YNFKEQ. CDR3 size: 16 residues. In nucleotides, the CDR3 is TGTGCCAGCAGCCCGGGACAGGGGAGCCTGAACACTGAAGCTTTCTTT. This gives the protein CASSPGQGSLNTEAFF.

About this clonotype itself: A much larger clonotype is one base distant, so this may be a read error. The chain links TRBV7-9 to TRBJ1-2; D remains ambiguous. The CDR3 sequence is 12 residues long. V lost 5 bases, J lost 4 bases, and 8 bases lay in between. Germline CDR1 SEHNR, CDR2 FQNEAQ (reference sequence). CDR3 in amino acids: CASSNNSYGYTF. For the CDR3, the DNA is TGTGCCAGCAGCAACAACAGCTATGGCTACACCTTC.

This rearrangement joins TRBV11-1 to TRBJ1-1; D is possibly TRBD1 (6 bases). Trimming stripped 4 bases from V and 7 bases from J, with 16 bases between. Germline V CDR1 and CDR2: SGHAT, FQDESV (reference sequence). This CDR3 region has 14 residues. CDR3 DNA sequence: TGTGCCAGCAGCTCAGGACGAGGACAGAATGAAGCTTTCTTT. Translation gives CASSSGRGQNEAFF.

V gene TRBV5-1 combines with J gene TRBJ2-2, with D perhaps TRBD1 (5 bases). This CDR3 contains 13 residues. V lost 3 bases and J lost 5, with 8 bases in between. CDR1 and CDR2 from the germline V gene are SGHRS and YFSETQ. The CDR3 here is CASSWGSTGELFF. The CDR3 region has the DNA TGCGCCAGCAGCTGGGGCTCAACCGGGGAGCTGTTTTTT.

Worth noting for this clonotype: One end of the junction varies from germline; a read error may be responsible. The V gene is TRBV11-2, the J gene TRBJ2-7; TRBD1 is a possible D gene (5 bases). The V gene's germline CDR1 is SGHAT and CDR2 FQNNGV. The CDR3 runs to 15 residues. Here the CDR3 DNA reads TGTGCCAGCAGCTTACGCCGGCAGGGTATAGACGAACAGAACTTC. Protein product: CASSLRRQGIDEQNF.

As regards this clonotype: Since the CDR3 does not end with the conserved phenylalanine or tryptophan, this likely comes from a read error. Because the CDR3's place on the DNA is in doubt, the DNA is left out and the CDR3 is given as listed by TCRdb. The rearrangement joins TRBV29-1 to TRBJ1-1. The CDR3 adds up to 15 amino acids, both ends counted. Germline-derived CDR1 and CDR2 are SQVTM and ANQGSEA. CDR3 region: CSVVGAQRDGFEAFY.

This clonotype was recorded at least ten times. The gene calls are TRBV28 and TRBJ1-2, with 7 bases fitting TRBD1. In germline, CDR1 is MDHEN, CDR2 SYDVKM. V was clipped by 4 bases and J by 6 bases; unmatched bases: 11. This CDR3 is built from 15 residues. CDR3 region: CASSSPGRGRNGYTF. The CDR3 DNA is TGTGCCAGCAGTTCCCCGGGAAGGGGGCGTAATGGCTACACCTTC.

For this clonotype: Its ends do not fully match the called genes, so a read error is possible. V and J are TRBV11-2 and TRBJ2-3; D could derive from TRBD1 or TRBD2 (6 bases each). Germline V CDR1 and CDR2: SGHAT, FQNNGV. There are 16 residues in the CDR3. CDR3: CASGLGGGSSSDMQYF. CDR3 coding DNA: TGTGCCAGCGGCTTAGGGGGAGGAAGTTCCTCAGATATGCAGTATTTT. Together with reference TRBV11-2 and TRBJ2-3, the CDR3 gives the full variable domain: EAGVAQSPRYKIIEKRQSVAFWCNPISGHATLYWYQQILGQGPKLLIQFQNNGVVDDSQLPKDRFSAERLKGVDSTLKIQPAKLEDSAVYLCASGLGGGSSSDMQYFGPGTRLTVL.

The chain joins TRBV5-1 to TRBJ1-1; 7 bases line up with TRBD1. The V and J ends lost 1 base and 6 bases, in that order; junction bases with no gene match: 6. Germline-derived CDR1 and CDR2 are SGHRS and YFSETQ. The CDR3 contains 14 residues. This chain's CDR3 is CASSLWDSRSEAFF. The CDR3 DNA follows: TGCGCCAGCAGCTTGTGGGACAGCCGCTCTGAAGCTTTCTTT.

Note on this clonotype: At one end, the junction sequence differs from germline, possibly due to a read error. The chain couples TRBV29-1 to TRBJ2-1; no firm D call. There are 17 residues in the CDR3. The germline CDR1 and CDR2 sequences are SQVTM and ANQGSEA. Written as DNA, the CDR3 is TGCAGCTCTTATATTCCCTCTAAAAAGGGTTCCTACAATGAGCAGTCCTTC. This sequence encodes CSSYIPSKKGSYNEQSF.

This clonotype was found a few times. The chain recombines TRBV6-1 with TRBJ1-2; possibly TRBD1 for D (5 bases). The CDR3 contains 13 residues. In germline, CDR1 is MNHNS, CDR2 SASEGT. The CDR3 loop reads CTTLITDSYGYTF. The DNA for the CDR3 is TGTACCACCTTGATAACCGACAGCTATGGCTACACCTTC.

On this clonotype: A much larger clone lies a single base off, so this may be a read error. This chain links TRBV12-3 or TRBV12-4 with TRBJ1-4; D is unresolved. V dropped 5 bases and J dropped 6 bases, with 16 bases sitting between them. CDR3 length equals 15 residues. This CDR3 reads CASSGIRTPDEKLFF. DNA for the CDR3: TGTGCCAGCAGTGGCATCAGGACGCCCGATGAAAAACTGTTTTTT.

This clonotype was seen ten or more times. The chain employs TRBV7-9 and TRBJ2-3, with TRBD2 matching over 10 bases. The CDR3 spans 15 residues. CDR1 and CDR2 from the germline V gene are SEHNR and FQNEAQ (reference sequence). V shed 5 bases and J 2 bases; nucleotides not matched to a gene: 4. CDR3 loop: CASSQGLAPTDTQYF. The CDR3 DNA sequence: TGTGCCAGCAGCCAGGGACTAGCGCCCACAGATACGCAGTATTTT. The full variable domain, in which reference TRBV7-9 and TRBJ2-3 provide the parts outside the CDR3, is DTGVSQNPRHKITKRGQNVTFRCDPISEHNRLYWYRQTLGQGPEFLTYFQNEAQLEKSRLLSDRFSAERPKGSFSTLEIQRTEQGDSAMYLCASSQGLAPTDTQYFGPGTRLTVL.

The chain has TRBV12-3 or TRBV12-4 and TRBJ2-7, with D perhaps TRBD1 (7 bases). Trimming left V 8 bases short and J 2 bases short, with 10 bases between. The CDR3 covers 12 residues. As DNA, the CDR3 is TGTGCCAGCGGGGGGACAGCCTACGAGCAGTACTTC. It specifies CASGGTAYEQYF.

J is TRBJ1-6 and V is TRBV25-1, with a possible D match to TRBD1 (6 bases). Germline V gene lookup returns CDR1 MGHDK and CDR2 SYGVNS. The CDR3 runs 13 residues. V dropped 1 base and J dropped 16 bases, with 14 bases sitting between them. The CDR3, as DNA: TGTGCCAGCAGTGAATCGTGGGGGCCCCCTCTCCACTTT. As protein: CASSESWGPPLHF.

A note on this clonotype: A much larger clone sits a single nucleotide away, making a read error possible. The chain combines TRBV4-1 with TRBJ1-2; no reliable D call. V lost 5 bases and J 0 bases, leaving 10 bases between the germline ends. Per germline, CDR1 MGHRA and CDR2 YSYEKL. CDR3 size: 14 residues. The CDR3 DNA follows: TGCGCCAGCAGCAAAGTACTGGCTAACTATGGCTACACCTTC. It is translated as CASSKVLANYGYTF.

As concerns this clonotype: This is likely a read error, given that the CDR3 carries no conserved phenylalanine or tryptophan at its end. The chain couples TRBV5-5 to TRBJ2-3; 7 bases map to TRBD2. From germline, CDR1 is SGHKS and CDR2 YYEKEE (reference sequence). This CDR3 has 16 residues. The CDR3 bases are TGTGCCAGCAGCTTGGGCGTTGCGGGAGTGGCCGATATGCAGTATTTA. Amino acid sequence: CASSLGVAGVADMQYL.

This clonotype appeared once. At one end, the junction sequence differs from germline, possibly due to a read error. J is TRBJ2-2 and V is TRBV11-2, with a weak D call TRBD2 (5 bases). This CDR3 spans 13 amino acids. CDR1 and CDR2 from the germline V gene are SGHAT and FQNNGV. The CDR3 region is CASGLGLAGELSF. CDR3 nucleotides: TGTGCCAGCGGCTTAGGTCTGGCCGGGGAGCTGTCTTTT.

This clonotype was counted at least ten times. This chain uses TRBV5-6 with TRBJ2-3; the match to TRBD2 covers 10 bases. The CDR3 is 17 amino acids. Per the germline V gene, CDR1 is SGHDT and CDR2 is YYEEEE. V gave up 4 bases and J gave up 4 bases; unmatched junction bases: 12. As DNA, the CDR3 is TGTGCCAGCAGCCTCAGGACTAGCGGATCGTCAGCAGATACGCAGTATTTT. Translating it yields CASSLRTSGSSADTQYF.